This TCR beta chain emerged from a study of human T cells and chemical hapten exposure. Study summary: Alopecia areata, totalis or universalis affected patients, mainly female. Small volume differences among pooled libraries mainly caused per-sample TCR yield variation.

The CDR3 has 14 residues. V lost 6 bases to trimming and J lost 2 bases; unmatched junction nucleotides: 2. The time point here: pre-sensitization, week 0. As to treatment: therapeutic diphenylcyclopropenone sensitization with weekly scalp DPC. Each patch test followed a blood draw. TCRdb reanalysed the RACE reads using MiXCR and keeps one entry per CDR3 protein. The sample has some 84,000 distinct CDR3 sequences, over 6.5% seen once. The sample was whole blood, taken in connection with sensitization to the hapten diphenylcyclopropenone (DPC). The gene calls are TRBV12-3 or TRBV12-4 and TRBJ2-3; 10 bases align to TRBD2. The TCR was taken from a man aged 35-49 years with alopecia areata. Some clones in this sample may be carry-over from other donors' samples. The CDR3 is CASSGLAVTDTQYF. The DNA of the CDR3 is TGTGCCAGCAGCGGACTAGCGGTCACAGATACGCAGTATTTT.